This T cell receptor (beta chain) was found in a study of blood T cell repertoires in COVID-19. As originally analysed: Amplifying reference gene primers gave estimates of nucleated cell counts. Repertoires were generated with immunoSEQ multiplex PCR, while TCRdb's copy carries only in-frame clones and drops some. The V and J calls and the clone size are those of that table, but D and trimming were determined from the DNA. The sample records some 160,000 clones, 85% to 90% being singletons. The V end lost 2 bases, the J end lost 0 bases, and 11 bases lay between the germline ends. The CDR3 extends over 16 amino acids. Germline loops: CDR1 SGHTA, CDR2 FQGNSA. This clone was picked up a small number of times.

Sequenced material: peripheral blood. The gene calls are TRBV7-2 and TRBJ1-3, with D unresolved. The clonotype originates from a woman in her sixties or seventies with acute or convalescent COVID-19. CDR3: CASSLRFSGSGNTIYF. CDR3 sequence (DNA): TGTGCCAGCAGCTTACGATTCTCGGGCTCTGGAAACACCATATATTTT.